The 6 T cell receptor beta chains listed next were all sequenced from one sample in a study of blood T cell repertoires in COVID-19. The assay was immunoSEQ multiplex PCR, and TCRdb's table has in-frame clones only and misses some. The table has nearly 80,000 clones, roughly four fifths seen once. The sequenced material came from peripheral blood. All receptors come from a woman aged 70-85 years with acute or convalescent COVID-19.

V is TRBV4-2 and J is TRBJ2-1; tentative D call: TRBD1 (5 bases). This CDR3 contains 16 residues. V was trimmed by 3 bases and J by 4 bases, leaving 16 bases between them. CDR1 and CDR2 (germline): LGHNA, YNFKEQ. The CDR3 here is CASSQTASSQYNEQFF. The CDR3 coding sequence is TGTGCCAGCAGCCAGACAGCGAGCAGCCAATACAATGAGCAGTTCTTC.

This clone has only one observation. V is TRBV9 and J is TRBJ2-1; tentative D call: TRBD2 (6 bases). This CDR3 contains 23 residues. The V gene lost 3 bases and the J gene lost 0 bases, with 34 bases spanning the gap. Germline assignment: CDR1 SGDLS and CDR2 YYNGEE. CDR3 protein: CASSAGFGGRGGRGESSYNEQFF. In DNA form, the CDR3 reads TGTGCCAGCAGCGCGGGGTTCGGGGGTAGAGGCGGCAGAGGAGAAAGCTCCTACAATGAGCAGTTCTTC.

The CDR3 spells CASTKPGLAGEQYF. As DNA, the CDR3 is TGTGCCAGCACCAAACCGGGACTAGCAGGCGAGCAGTACTTC. The J gene is TRBJ2-7, the V gene TRBV6-5, with 9 nucleotides matching TRBD2. Trimming cost V 7 bases and J 6 bases; bases outside gene matches: 10. This CDR3 spans 14 amino acids. Germline CDR1 MNHEY, CDR2 SVGAGI.

The chain couples TRBV12-3 or TRBV12-4 to TRBJ1-6, with 7 bases identical to TRBD1. Losses at the gene ends were 6 bases for V and 9 bases for J; bases not matched to a gene: 2. The CDR3 runs 12 residues. CDR3 protein: CASSQGVSPLHF. CDR3 in DNA: TGTGCCAGCAGCCAGGGGGTTTCACCCCTCCACTTT.

The rearrangement uses TRBV27 and TRBJ1-6; D gene uncertain. V was pared by 5 bases and J by 7 bases, with 9 bases between. This CDR3 contains 13 residues. Per the germline V gene, CDR1 is MNHEY and CDR2 is SMNVEV (reference sequence). The CDR3: CASSTHRNSPLHF. The CDR3 DNA reads as TGTGCCAGCAGTACCCATCGGAATTCACCCCTCCACTTT.

The genes are TRBV24-1 and TRBJ2-5; 7 bases match TRBD1. The germline V gene encodes CDR1 KGHDR and CDR2 SFDVKD. This CDR3 spans 15 amino acids. V was pared by 4 bases and J by 5 bases, with 9 bases of the junction left unmatched. The CDR3 is CATSDYDREHETQYF. CDR3 in DNA: TGTGCCACCAGTGACTACGACAGGGAGCACGAGACCCAGTACTTC.